The source of this T cell receptor beta chain is a study of blood T cells in healthy people across ages. Broader study findings: Aged donors had fewer naive CD4+ cells and lower diversity than long-lived donors. Nothing was known about donor CMV status, and this possibly confounded expanded clonotype changes.

On this clonotype: The antigen is unknown.

For the second PCR, which ran for about 7 to 11 cycles, a sample-barcoded 5' primer and a J-beta primer mix were used. TCRdb redid the calling of the 5' RACE reads with MiXCR, one entry per CDR3 protein. The sample comprises approximately 1.5 million distinct CDR3 sequences, roughly 32% of which are singletons, and around 10% rests with the top ten. The CDR3 is made up of 16 amino acids. CDR1 and CDR2 from the germline V gene are LNHNV and YYDKDF (reference sequence). V lost 0 bases to trimming and J lost 5 bases; unmatched junction nucleotides: 6. The sample was blood. The V gene is TRBV15, the J gene TRBJ2-5; 10 bases line up with TRBD1. The receptor was derived from a woman aged 30 to 39 in good health. CDR3 sequence (DNA): TGTGCCACCAGCAGAGATCGGACAGGGGGTTGGGAGACCCAGTACTTC. The encoded protein is CATSRDRTGGWETQYF.